The sequence of this TCR beta chain was determined in a study of shared clonotypes between healthy human individuals. Worth noting for this clone: Its antigen is unknown.

CD45RO-negative CD8 cells positively selected for CCR7 made up the naive population, which excluded terminally differentiated effector memory CD45RA+ cells. Deep was the level used in running the assay. Some clones are missing from TCRdb's copy, which holds only in-frame ones; the method was immunoSEQ multiplex PCR. Among 1.5 million to 2.5 million clones listed, around 96% were seen once. Findings and limits, study-wide: What rarefaction showed was incomplete sorted-subset sequencing despite large depth. An anticipated effect of sequencing depth on clonotype sharing among donors was recognized. Naive CD4 clonotypes overlapped across a handful of donors at about 5%.

Germline assignment: CDR1 MNHNS and CDR2 SASEGT. The CDR3 sequence is 15 residues long. V lost 4 bases and J lost 4; bases outside the gene matches: 6. The sequenced material came from naive CD8+ T cells sorted from blood. The gene calls are TRBV6-1 and TRBJ2-7; 11 bases map to TRBD2. The sequence was collected from a man younger than 30 in good health. As DNA, the CDR3 is TGTGCCAGCAGTGCTGCGACTAGCGGGGTATACGAGCAGTACTTC. Protein: CASSAATSGVYEQYF.